A selection of T cell receptor beta chains follows, all from one sample in a study of read filtering for tumor transcriptome and immune sequencing. TCRdb fed the reads into MiXCR, producing one record per CDR3 protein. Of about 37,000 distinct CDR3 sequences in the sample, roughly 10% are singletons; the top ten hold approximately 37%. Sequenced input: a population of CD138-negative cells sorted from bone marrow. These receptors all come from a donor at least 40 years old with multiple myeloma. Each CDR3 is given with its conserved first and last residue. D genes are given only for firm matches. Rows may omit the clone size; those that give it use once, few, many or a size class.

v_call: TRBV20-1; d_call: TRBD2; clone_size: many; cdr3_length: 15; j_call: TRBJ2-1; cdr3_aa: CSARDPSGVDNEQFF; cdr3_nt: TGCAGTGCTAGAGATCCTAGCGGGGTGGACAATGAGCAGTTCTTC
v_call: TRBV7-8; d_call: TRBD2; clone_size: many; cdr3_length: 13; j_call: TRBJ2-3; cdr3_aa: CASSLAVADTQYF; cdr3_nt: TGTGCCAGCAGTCTAGCGGTTGCAGATACGCAGTATTTT
v_call: TRBV6-1; d_call: .; clone_size: many; cdr3_length: 13; j_call: TRBJ1-5; cdr3_aa: CASSEVVFEAQHF; cdr3_nt: TGTGCCAGCAGCGAAGTGGTTTTTGAGGCCCAGCATTTT
v_call: TRBV30; d_call: .; clone_size: many; cdr3_length: 12; j_call: TRBJ2-7; cdr3_aa: CAWSVLGNEQYF; cdr3_nt: TGTGCCTGGAGTGTATTGGGAAACGAGCAGTACTTC
v_call: TRBV5-6; d_call: .; clone_size: many; cdr3_length: 13; j_call: TRBJ2-1; cdr3_aa: CASSLGKYNEQFF; cdr3_nt: TGTGCCAGCAGCTTGGGAAAGTACAATGAGCAGTTCTTC
v_call: TRBV28; d_call: .; clone_size: few; cdr3_length: 13; j_call: TRBJ2-5; cdr3_aa: CASSHATGETQYF; cdr3_nt: TGTGCCAGCAGCCACGCCACGGGAGAGACCCAGTACTTC
v_call: TRBV9; d_call: TRBD2; clone_size: many; cdr3_length: 15; j_call: TRBJ2-1; cdr3_aa: CASSPGLGPYNEQFF; cdr3_nt: TGTGCCAGCAGCCCCGGACTAGGACCCTACAATGAGCAGTTCTTC
v_call: TRBV20-1; d_call: .; clone_size: many; cdr3_length: 13; j_call: TRBJ1-5; cdr3_aa: CSASRTADQPQHF; cdr3_nt: TGCAGTGCTTCACGGACAGCTGATCAGCCCCAGCATTTT
v_call: TRBV7-9; d_call: .; clone_size: .; cdr3_length: 12; j_call: TRBJ2-3; cdr3_aa: CASSLTVDTRYF; cdr3_nt: TGTGCCAGCAGCTTGACAGTAGATACGCGGTATTTT
v_call: TRBV29-1; d_call: .; clone_size: many; cdr3_length: 14; j_call: TRBJ1-4; cdr3_aa: CSVDLGRLNEKRFF; cdr3_nt: TGCAGCGTTGATTTGGGACGCCTAAATGAAAAACGGTTTTTT
v_call: TRBV4-1; d_call: .; clone_size: many; cdr3_length: 18; j_call: TRBJ2-2; cdr3_aa: CASSQRAWVGQGTGELFF; cdr3_nt: TGCGCCAGCAGCCAGCGAGCATGGGTGGGGCAGGGCACCGGGGAGCTGTTTTTT
v_call: TRBV6-5; d_call: TRBD1; clone_size: many; cdr3_length: 15; j_call: TRBJ1-1; cdr3_aa: CASSYSMGRGPSAFF; cdr3_nt: TGTGCCAGCAGTTACTCGATGGGGAGGGGGCCTTCGGCTTTCTTT
v_call: TRBV5-1; d_call: .; clone_size: many; cdr3_length: 15; j_call: TRBJ2-1; cdr3_aa: CASSFLADGYNEQFF; cdr3_nt: TGCGCCAGCAGCTTTTTAGCGGACGGGTACAATGAGCAGTTCTTC
v_call: TRBV6-6; d_call: TRBD1; clone_size: many; cdr3_length: 13; j_call: TRBJ2-3; cdr3_aa: CASSSGQANTQYF; cdr3_nt: TGTGCCAGCAGTTCTGGACAGGCCAATACGCAGTATTTT
v_call: TRBV20-1; d_call: .; clone_size: many; cdr3_length: 13; j_call: TRBJ1-2; cdr3_aa: CSAVGRILDGYTF; cdr3_nt: TGCAGTGCGGTGGGGCGGATTCTGGATGGCTACACCTTC
v_call: TRBV20-1; d_call: .; clone_size: many; cdr3_length: 16; j_call: TRBJ2-3; cdr3_aa: CSSTSAHSGFTDTQYF; cdr3_nt: TGCAGTTCCACCTCAGCGCACAGCGGGTTCACAGATACGCAGTATTTT
v_call: TRBV5-1; d_call: .; clone_size: many; cdr3_length: 14; j_call: TRBJ2-3; cdr3_aa: CASRTEGRTDTQYF; cdr3_nt: TGCGCCAGCCGCACGGAGGGTCGCACAGATACGCAGTATTTT
v_call: TRBV6-5; d_call: .; clone_size: many; cdr3_length: 16; j_call: TRBJ1-5; cdr3_aa: CASHPGGDFGNQPQHF; cdr3_nt: TGTGCCAGCCACCCCGGGGGCGATTTCGGCAATCAGCCCCAGCATTTT
v_call: TRBV29-1; d_call: TRBD2; clone_size: many; cdr3_length: 13; j_call: TRBJ2-5; cdr3_aa: CSVLADYQETQYF; cdr3_nt: TGCAGCGTTCTAGCGGACTACCAAGAGACCCAGTACTTC
v_call: TRBV20-1; d_call: .; clone_size: many; cdr3_length: 11; j_call: TRBJ2-5; cdr3_aa: CSARKLETQYF; cdr3_nt: TGCAGTGCTAGAAAGTTGGAGACCCAGTACTTC
v_call: TRBV18; d_call: .; clone_size: many; cdr3_length: 14; j_call: TRBJ2-1; cdr3_aa: CASSPLSREGEQFF; cdr3_nt: TGTGCCAGCTCACCACTATCCCGGGAAGGTGAGCAGTTCTTC
v_call: TRBV10-3; d_call: .; clone_size: many; cdr3_length: 16; j_call: TRBJ1-1; cdr3_aa: CAIRDPGVVGNTEAFF; cdr3_nt: TGTGCCATCAGAGATCCGGGGGTTGTGGGGAACACTGAAGCTTTCTTT
v_call: TRBV2; d_call: .; clone_size: many; cdr3_length: 13; j_call: TRBJ1-5; cdr3_aa: CASSEVQNQPQHF; cdr3_nt: TGTGCCAGCAGCGAGGTCCAGAATCAGCCCCAGCATTTT
v_call: TRBV6-6; d_call: .; clone_size: many; cdr3_length: 18; j_call: TRBJ2-3; cdr3_aa: CASSYNPGLTVSTDTQYF; cdr3_nt: TGTGCCAGCAGTTACAATCCCGGGTTGACAGTTAGCACAGATACGCAGTATTTT